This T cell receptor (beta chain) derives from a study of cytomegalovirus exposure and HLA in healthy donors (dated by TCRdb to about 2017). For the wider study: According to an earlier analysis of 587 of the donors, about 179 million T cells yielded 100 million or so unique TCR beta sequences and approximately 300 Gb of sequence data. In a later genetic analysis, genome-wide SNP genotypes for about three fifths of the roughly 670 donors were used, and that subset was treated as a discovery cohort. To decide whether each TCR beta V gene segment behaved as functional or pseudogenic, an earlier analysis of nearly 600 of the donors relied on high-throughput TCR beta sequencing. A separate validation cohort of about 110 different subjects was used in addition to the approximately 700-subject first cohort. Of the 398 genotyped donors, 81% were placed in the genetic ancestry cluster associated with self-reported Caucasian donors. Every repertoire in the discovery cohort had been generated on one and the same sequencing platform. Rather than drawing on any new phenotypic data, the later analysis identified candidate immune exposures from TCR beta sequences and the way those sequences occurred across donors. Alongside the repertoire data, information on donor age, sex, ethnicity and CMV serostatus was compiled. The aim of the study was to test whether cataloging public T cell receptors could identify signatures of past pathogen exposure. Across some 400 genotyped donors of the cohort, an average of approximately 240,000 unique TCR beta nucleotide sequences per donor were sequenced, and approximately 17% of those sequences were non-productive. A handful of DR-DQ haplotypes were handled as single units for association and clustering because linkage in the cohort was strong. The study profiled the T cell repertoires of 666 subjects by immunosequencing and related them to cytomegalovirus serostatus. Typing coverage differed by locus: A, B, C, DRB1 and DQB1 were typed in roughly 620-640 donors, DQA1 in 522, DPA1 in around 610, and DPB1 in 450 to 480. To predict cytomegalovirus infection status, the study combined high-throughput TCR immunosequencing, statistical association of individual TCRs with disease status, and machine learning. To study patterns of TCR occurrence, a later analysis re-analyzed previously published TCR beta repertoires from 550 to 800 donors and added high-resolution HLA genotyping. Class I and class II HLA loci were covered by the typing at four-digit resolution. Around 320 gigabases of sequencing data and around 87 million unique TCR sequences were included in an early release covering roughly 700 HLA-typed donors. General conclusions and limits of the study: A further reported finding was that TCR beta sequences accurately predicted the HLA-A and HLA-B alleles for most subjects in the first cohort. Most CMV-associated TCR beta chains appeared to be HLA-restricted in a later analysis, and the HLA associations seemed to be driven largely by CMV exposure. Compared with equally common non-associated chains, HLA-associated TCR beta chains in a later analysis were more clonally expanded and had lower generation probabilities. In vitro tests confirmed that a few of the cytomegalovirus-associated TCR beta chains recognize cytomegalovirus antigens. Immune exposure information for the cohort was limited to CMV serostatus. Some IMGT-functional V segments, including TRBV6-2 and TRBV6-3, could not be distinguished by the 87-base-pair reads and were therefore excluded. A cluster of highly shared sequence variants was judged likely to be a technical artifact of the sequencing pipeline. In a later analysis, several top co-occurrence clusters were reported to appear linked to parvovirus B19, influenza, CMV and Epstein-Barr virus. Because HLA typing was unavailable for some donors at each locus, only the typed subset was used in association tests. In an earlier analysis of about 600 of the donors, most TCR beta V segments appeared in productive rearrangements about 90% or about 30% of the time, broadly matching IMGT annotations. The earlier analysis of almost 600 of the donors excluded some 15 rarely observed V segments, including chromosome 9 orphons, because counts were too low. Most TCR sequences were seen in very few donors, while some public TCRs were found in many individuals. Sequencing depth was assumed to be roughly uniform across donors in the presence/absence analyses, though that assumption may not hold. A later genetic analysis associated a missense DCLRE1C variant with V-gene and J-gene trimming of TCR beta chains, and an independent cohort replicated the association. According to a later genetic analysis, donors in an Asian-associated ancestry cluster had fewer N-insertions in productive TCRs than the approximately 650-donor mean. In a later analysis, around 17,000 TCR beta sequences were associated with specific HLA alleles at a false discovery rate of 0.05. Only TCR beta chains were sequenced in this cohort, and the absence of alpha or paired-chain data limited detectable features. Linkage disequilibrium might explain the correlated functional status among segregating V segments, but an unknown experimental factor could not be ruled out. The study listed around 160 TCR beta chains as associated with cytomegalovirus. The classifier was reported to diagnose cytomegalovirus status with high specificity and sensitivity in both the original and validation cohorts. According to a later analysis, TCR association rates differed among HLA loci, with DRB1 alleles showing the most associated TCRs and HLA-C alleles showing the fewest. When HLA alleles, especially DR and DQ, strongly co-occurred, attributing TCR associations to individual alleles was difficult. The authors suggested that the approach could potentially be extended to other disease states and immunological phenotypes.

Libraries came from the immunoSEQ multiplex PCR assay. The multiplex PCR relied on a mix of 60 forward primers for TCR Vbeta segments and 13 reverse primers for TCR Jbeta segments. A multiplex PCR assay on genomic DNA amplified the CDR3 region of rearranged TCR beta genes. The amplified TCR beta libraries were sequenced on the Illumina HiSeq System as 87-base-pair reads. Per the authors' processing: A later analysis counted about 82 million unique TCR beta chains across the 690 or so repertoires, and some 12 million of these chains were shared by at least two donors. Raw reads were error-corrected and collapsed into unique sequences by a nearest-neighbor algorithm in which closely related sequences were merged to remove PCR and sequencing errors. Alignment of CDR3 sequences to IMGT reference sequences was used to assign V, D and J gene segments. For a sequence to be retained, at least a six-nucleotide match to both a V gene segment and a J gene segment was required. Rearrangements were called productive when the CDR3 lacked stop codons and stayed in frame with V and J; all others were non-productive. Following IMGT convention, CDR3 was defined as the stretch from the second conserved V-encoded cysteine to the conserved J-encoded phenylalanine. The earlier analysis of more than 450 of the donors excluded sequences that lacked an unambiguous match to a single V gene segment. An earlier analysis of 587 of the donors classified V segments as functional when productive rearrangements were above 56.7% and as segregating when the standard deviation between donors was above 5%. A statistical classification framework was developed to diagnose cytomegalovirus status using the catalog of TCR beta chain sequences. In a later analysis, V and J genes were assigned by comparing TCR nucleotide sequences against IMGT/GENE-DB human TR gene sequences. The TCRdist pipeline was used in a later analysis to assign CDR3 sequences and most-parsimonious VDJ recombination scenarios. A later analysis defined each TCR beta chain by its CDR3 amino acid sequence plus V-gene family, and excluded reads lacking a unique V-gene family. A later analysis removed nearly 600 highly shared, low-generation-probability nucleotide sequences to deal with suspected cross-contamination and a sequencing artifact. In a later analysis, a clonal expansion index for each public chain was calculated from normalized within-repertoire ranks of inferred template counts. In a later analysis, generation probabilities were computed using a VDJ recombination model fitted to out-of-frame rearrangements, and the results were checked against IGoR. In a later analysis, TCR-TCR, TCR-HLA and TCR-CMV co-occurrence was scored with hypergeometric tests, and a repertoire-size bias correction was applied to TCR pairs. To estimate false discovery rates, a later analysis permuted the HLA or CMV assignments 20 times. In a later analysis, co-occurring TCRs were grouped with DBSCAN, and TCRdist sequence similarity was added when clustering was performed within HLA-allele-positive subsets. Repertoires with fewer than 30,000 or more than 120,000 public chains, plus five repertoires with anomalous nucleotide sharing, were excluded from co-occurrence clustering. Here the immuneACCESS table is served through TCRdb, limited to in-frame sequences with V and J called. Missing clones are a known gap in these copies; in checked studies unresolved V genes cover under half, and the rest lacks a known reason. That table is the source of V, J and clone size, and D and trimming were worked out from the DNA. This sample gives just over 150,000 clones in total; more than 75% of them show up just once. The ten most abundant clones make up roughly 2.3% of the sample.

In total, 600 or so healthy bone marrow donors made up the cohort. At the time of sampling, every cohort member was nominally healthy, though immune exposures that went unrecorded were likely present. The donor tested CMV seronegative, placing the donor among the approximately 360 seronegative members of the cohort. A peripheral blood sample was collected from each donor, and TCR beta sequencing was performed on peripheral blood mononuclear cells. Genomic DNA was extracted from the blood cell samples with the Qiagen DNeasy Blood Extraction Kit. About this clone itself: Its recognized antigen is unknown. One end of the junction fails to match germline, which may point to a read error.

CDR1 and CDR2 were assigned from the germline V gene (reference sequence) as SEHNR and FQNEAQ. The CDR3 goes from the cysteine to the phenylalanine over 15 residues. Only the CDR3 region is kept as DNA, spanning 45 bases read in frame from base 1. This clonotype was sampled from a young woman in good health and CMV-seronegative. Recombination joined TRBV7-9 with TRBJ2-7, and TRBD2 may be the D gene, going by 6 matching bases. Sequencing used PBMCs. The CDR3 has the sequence CSSSPSEGLGYEQYF. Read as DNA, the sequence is TGTTCCAGCAGCCCCAGCGAGGGACTTGGGTACGAGCAGTACTTC.